This T cell receptor beta chain was sequenced during a study of T-cell memory formation after mild COVID-19. Across the study: TCR clusters showed largely donor specificity.

The CDR3 spans 15 residues. V was pared by 6 bases and J by 6 bases, with 18 bases between. The TCR alpha and TCR beta cDNA libraries, bearing sample barcodes and UMIs, were generated by 5'RACE using constant-segment primers. TCRdb itself ran the 5' RACE reads through MiXCR, one entry per CDR3 protein. The table has some 270,000 distinct CDR3 sequences, 15% seen once. Study-level results: Contracting clones from day 15 to 85 had balanced CD4/CD8; later expanders favoured CD4+.

Concerning this clonotype itself: Its antigen remains unidentified.

The specimen was PBMCs or a T cell subset sorted from them (not recorded which). The TCR sequence derives from an adult woman who had mild COVID-19 (a few samples of this study predate the infection). Cell type and time point are not known. The chain couples TRBV12-3 or TRBV12-4 to TRBJ2-1; D possibly corresponds to TRBD1 (6 bases). The CDR3 DNA reads TGTGCCAGCAGCCTGATTGGGGGCCACCGCAATGAGCAGTTCTTC. It translates to CASSLIGGHRNEQFF.